One and the same sample provided the 31 T cell receptor beta chains below, sequenced in a study of T cell changes during pregnancy in multiple sclerosis. Assay: immunoSEQ multiplex PCR; the TCRdb copy retains only in-frame clones and omits some. Altogether fewer than 75,000 clones are present, around 90% being singletons, with the ten largest covering 3% to 4%. The material was peripheral blood, obtained after pregnancy. The receptor set was obtained from a female donor in good health, enrolled as a control in a pregnancy study.

The chain couples TRBV4-2 to TRBJ1-2; the match to TRBD1 covers 7 bases. Germline V gene data show CDR1 as LGHNA and CDR2 as YNFKEQ. The length of the CDR3 is 16 residues. Trimming cost V 1 base and J 5 bases; bases outside gene matches: 10. The CDR3 DNA reads TGTGCCAGCAGCCAAGTAGTACCAGGGGGACGGTATGGCTACACCTTC. The encoded protein is CASSQVVPGGRYGYTF.

The rearrangement uses TRBV7-2 and TRBJ2-5; possibly TRBD1 for D (5 bases). The CDR3 extends over 13 amino acids. CDR1 and CDR2 from the germline V gene are SGHTA and FQGNSA. V dropped 3 bases and J dropped 2 bases, with 7 bases sitting between them. Here the CDR3 reads CASSLQGQETQYF. CDR3 sequence (DNA): TGTGCCAGCAGCTTGCAGGGACAAGAGACCCAGTACTTC.

V is TRBV7-2 and J is TRBJ2-3; 10 bases are shared with TRBD2. Per the germline V gene, CDR1 is SGHTA and CDR2 is FQGNSA. Unmatched junction bases numbered 6, after V lost 7 bases and J lost 8 bases. CDR3 length equals 13 residues. The CDR3 loop is CASNSGGPITQYF. CDR3 nucleotides: TGTGCCAGCAATAGCGGGGGGCCAATTACGCAGTATTTT.

The chain links TRBV15 to TRBJ1-6; the D is unclear. V lost 5 bases and J lost 9, with 17 bases in between. Germline CDR1 and CDR2: LNHNV and YYDKDF (reference sequence). The CDR3 consists of 15 residues. The CDR3 nucleotides read TGTGCCACCAGCCTACGTAGGCAGGCAGGTTCACCCCTCCACTTT. This encodes CATSLRRQAGSPLHF.

V gene TRBV4-3 combines with J gene TRBJ1-1; D call uncertain. V lost 1 base and J 1 base, leaving 10 bases between the germline ends. The CDR3 has 15 amino acids. Germline lookup yields CDR1 LGHNA and CDR2 YSLEER. The CDR3 is CASSQAVSANTEAFF. CDR3 DNA: TGCGCCAGCAGCCAAGCCGTTAGCGCGAACACTGAAGCTTTCTTT.

The CDR3 loop reads CASSGGVTDTQYF. CDR3 DNA sequence: TGTGCCAGCAGTGGGGGGGTAACAGATACGCAGTATTTT. The chain links TRBV2 to TRBJ2-3; maybe TRBD2 (6 bases). CDR1 and CDR2 from the germline V gene are SNHLY and FYNNEI. Deletions cut 4 bases from V and 3 bases from J, with 8 bases between. The CDR3 has 13 residues.

The chain joins TRBV4-2 to TRBJ2-5; 11 nucleotides match TRBD2. V gave up 4 bases and J gave up 7 bases; unmatched junction bases: 8. CDR3 length equals 15 residues. The germline gives CDR1 LGHNA, CDR2 YNFKEQ. The CDR3 region has the DNA TGTGCCAGCAGCCCGGATAGCGGGGGGGTTGGGACCCAGTACTTC. It yields the protein CASSPDSGGVGTQYF.

V is TRBV2 and J is TRBJ1-5; TRBD1 is a possible D gene (5 bases). Germline CDR1 SNHLY, CDR2 FYNNEI. V dropped 7 bases and J dropped 3 bases, with 16 bases sitting between them. CDR3 size: 15 residues. The CDR3 spells CASTFQPGVNQPQHF. CDR3 bases: TGTGCCAGCACTTTTCAACCGGGGGTCAATCAGCCCCAGCATTTT.

This chain uses TRBV7-6 with TRBJ2-1; 8 positions agree with TRBD1. Germline CDR1 SGHVS, CDR2 FNYEAQ. This CDR3 has 16 residues. V shed 1 base and J 3 bases; nucleotides not matched to a gene: 5. DNA of the CDR3: TGTGCCAGCAGCTTAGAAGGCAGGGGGCTCTACAATGAGCAGTTCTTC. Encoded protein: CASSLEGRGLYNEQFF.

This chain's CDR3 is CASSYSRSAVYEQYF. Written as DNA, the CDR3 is TGTGCCAGCAGTTACTCGCGGTCAGCGGTTTACGAGCAGTACTTC. The chain joins TRBV6-5 to TRBJ2-7; maybe TRBD2 (5 bases). Germline assignment: CDR1 MNHEY and CDR2 SVGAGI. Trimming took off 0 bases at V and 4 bases at J, with 13 bases between the two ends. The CDR3 loop spans 15 amino acids.

The CDR3 DNA reads TGTGCCAGCAGTGAAGCGCTAGAGTTCAATGAGCAGTTCTTC. The encoded protein is CASSEALEFNEQFF. The rearrangement links TRBV2 to TRBJ2-1; D is uncertain. The CDR3 spans 14 residues. V was shortened by 0 bases and J by 6 bases, with 9 bases between the two germline ends. The germline CDR1 and CDR2 sequences are SNHLY and FYNNEI. Variable domain in full (rest from reference TRBV2 and TRBJ2-1): EPEVTQTPSHQVTQMGQEVILRCVPISNHLYFYWYRQILGQKVEFLVSFYNNEISEKSEIFDDQFSVERPDGSNFTLKIRSTKLEDSAMYFCASSEALEFNEQFFGPGTRLTVL.

The chain is built from TRBV9 and TRBJ2-7, with 10 bases identical to TRBD2. The CDR3 covers 15 residues. Losses at the gene ends were 1 base for V and 5 bases for J; bases not matched to a gene: 6. Germline V lookup: CDR1 SGDLS, CDR2 YYNGEE. CDR3 in DNA: TGTGCCAGCAGCGTAACCTCACTAGCGGGACACGAGCAGTACTTC. Its protein is CASSVTSLAGHEQYF.

This chain links TRBV25-1 with TRBJ1-4, with 8 bases fitting TRBD1. V lost 4 bases to trimming and J lost 3 bases; unmatched junction nucleotides: 4. The CDR3 contains 15 residues. Germline CDR1 MGHDK, CDR2 SYGVNS. CDR3 sequence: CASSVIRGPNEKLFF. The CDR3 DNA sequence: TGTGCCAGCAGTGTAATCAGGGGGCCTAATGAAAAACTGTTTTTT.

The V and J genes are TRBV12-5 and TRBJ2-4; 10 bases align to TRBD1. Germline CDR1 is LGHNT and CDR2 is FRNRAP. The junction had 7 bases not matched to a gene; V was cut back by 0 bases and J by 11 bases. The CDR3 spans 15 residues. DNA of the CDR3: TGTGCTAGTGGTTTGGTACTAGGGACAGGGGCCTTTCAGTACTTC. Translating it yields CASGLVLGTGAFQYF.

This sequence joins TRBV6-5 and TRBJ2-3; D may be TRBD1 (8 bases). This CDR3 has 14 amino acids. V gave up 3 bases and J gave up 8 bases, with 15 bases separating them. CDR1 is MNHEY and CDR2 is SVGAGI in the germline V gene. The CDR3: CASSYQDREGTQYF. The CDR3 nucleotides are TGTGCCAGCAGTTATCAGGACAGGGAGGGTACGCAGTATTTT.

The rearrangement uses TRBV6-1 and TRBJ2-7; 8 nucleotides match TRBD2. The length of the CDR3 is 15 residues. Germline trimming cut 5 bases from V and 4 bases from J; bases unmatched to any gene: 10. Germline V gene sequence: CDR1 MNHNS, CDR2 SASEGT. CDR3 in DNA: TGTGCCAGCAGTCCCGCGGCGGGAGGTCTTTACGAGCAGTACTTC. As protein: CASSPAAGGLYEQYF.

This clone was observed once. The gene calls are TRBV5-4 and TRBJ2-5; no clear D gene. Germline assignment: CDR1 SGHNT and CDR2 YYREEE (reference sequence). The CDR3 has 15 amino acids. V was trimmed by 0 bases and J by 2 bases, leaving 11 bases between them. The DNA for the CDR3 is TGTGCCAGCAGCTTGGGCCTCGGCGGACAAGAGACCCAGTACTTC. It is translated as CASSLGLGGQETQYF.

This sequence joins TRBV6-5 and TRBJ2-5; TRBD1 matches at 8 bases. Germline CDR1 is MNHEY and CDR2 is SVGAGI. The CDR3 length is 14 residues. V was pared by 2 bases and J by 3 bases, with 2 bases of the junction left unmatched. This CDR3 is CASSYGTGKETQYF. The CDR3 bases are TGTGCCAGCAGTTACGGGACAGGCAAAGAGACCCAGTACTTC.

The gene calls are TRBV5-4 and TRBJ1-2, with TRBD1 matching 9 bases. CDR3 length: 15 amino acids. Per germline, CDR1 SGHNT and CDR2 YYREEE (reference sequence). V was pared by 4 bases and J by 3 bases, with 7 bases of the junction left unmatched. CDR3 region: CASSPGTGLDYGYTF. The CDR3 bases are TGTGCCAGCAGCCCCGGGACAGGGTTGGACTATGGCTACACCTTC.

The chain employs TRBV28 and TRBJ2-5; tentatively, D is TRBD1 (6 bases). Germline V gene lookup returns CDR1 MDHEN and CDR2 SYDVKM. The CDR3 is 14 residues long. V lost 2 bases, J lost 7 bases, and 14 bases lay in between. CDR3 in DNA: TGTGCCAGCAGTTTACGGCCGCCCAGGGGGACCCAGTACTTC. It yields the protein CASSLRPPRGTQYF.

The V call is TRBV30, the J call TRBJ1-5; 7 nucleotides agree with TRBD1. Germline CDR1 is GTSNPN and CDR2 is SVGIG (reference sequence). This CDR3 contains 14 residues. The V gene end was trimmed by 5 bases and the J gene end by 0 bases; junction bases not matched to a gene: 4. Here the CDR3 DNA reads TGTGCCTGGTCCACAGGGGCTAGCAATCAGCCCCAGCATTTT. Its translation: CAWSTGASNQPQHF.

The chain combines TRBV29-1 with TRBJ1-4; the D gene is possibly TRBD1 (5 bases). The CDR3 length is 12 residues. The V end was cut by 7 bases, the J end by 7 bases, with 13 bases between. Germline V gene data show CDR1 as SQVTM and CDR2 as ANQGSEA. CDR3 in DNA: TGCAGCGCCTACGGGGGTGGTGAAAAACTGTTTTTT. It encodes CSAYGGGEKLFF.

The V gene is TRBV6-1, the J gene TRBJ1-2; D unresolved. The CDR3 covers 15 residues. CDR1 is MNHNS and CDR2 is SASEGT in the germline V gene. The V end was cut by 1 base, the J end by 4 bases, with 13 bases between. CDR3 bases: TGTGCCAGCAGTGAAGAGGGAGCGATGAGCTATGGCTACACCTTC. Residues: CASSEEGAMSYGYTF.

This rearrangement joins TRBV7-2 to TRBJ2-7; D possibly corresponds to TRBD1 (8 bases). V lost 5 bases and J 2 bases, leaving 16 bases between the germline ends. CDR3 length equals 15 residues. Germline V gives CDR1 SGHTA, CDR2 FQGNSA. The CDR3 is CASSRTGRGTYEQYF. The CDR3 nucleotides are TGTGCCAGCAGCCGGACAGGGAGGGGGACCTACGAGCAGTACTTC.

The chain couples TRBV9 to TRBJ2-7; D call uncertain. Between the trimmed V and J ends, which lost 2 bases and 0 bases, there was a span of 9 bases. CDR1 is SGDLS, CDR2 YYNGEE, per germline. This CDR3 comprises 14 residues. CDR3 sequence: CASSVNPGSYEQYF. Written as DNA, the CDR3 is TGTGCCAGCAGCGTTAATCCAGGCTCCTACGAGCAGTACTTC.

This CDR3 reads CATTGGMDNQPQHF. The CDR3 nucleotides read TGTGCCACCACAGGGGGCATGGACAATCAGCCCCAGCATTTT. The rearrangement joins TRBV10-3 to TRBJ1-5; 9 bases agree with TRBD1. The CDR3 runs to 14 residues. With V trimmed by 10 bases and J by 3 bases, 7 bases remained unmatched. Looked up from germline, CDR1 is ENHRY and CDR2 is SYGVKD.

The chain has TRBV10-3 and TRBJ2-1, with TRBD2 matching over 9 bases. Germline V CDR1 and CDR2: ENHRY, SYGVKD. The CDR3 has 17 amino acids. J gave up 2 bases and V 3 bases, and 8 bases lay outside the gene matches. The CDR3 coding sequence is TGTGCCATCAGTGACCCAACGGTAGCGGGAGCCTACAATGAGCAGTTCTTC. This gives the protein CAISDPTVAGAYNEQFF.

The chain employs TRBV25-1 and TRBJ2-3; D unclear. CDR3 length: 12 amino acids. The V and J ends lost 3 bases and 2 bases respectively, with 3 bases between them. CDR1 is MGHDK, CDR2 SYGVNS, per germline. In DNA form, the CDR3 reads TGTGCCAGCAGTGACAACACAGATACGCAGTATTTT. Encoded protein: CASSDNTDTQYF.

This clone came up once. The V gene is TRBV19, the J gene TRBJ1-6, with a tentative D call TRBD1 (5 bases). The CDR3 has 16 residues. Per the germline V gene, CDR1 is LNHDA and CDR2 is SQIVND (reference sequence). V was cut by 10 bases and J by 9 bases, with 25 bases left in between. The CDR3 DNA sequence: TGTGCCATCAATCCGCCAGCCCTCCGGAGGGGTTCACCCCTCCACTTT. Protein product: CAINPPALRRGSPLHF.

This clone was detected only a few times. This chain connects TRBV27 to TRBJ1-5, with a possible D match to TRBD1 (6 bases). V was cut by 8 bases and J by 0 bases, with 11 bases left in between. This CDR3 region has 14 residues. The germline CDR1 and CDR2 sequences are MNHEY and SMNVEV (reference sequence). Here the CDR3 DNA reads TGTGCCAGCGGCAGGGGCGGTAGCAATCAGCCCCAGCATTTT. Amino acid sequence: CASGRGGSNQPQHF.

The chain couples TRBV2 to TRBJ2-3; D possibly corresponds to TRBD1 (6 bases). The germline V gene has CDR1 SNHLY and CDR2 FYNNEI. V lost 7 bases and J lost 0, with 11 bases in between. The CDR3 runs 14 residues. The CDR3 DNA is TGTGCCAGCAAAGGGGGTTTCAGCACAGATACGCAGTATTTT. The encoded protein is CASKGGFSTDTQYF.